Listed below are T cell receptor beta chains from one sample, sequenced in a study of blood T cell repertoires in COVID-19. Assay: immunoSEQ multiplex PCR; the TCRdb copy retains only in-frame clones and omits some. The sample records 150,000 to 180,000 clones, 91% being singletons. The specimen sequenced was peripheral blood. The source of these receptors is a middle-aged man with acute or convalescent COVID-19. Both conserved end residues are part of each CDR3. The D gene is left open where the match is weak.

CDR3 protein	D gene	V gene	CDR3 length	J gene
CASRSIYYNEQFF	NA	TRBV27	13	TRBJ2-1
CASRDRVGKQYF	TRBD1	TRBV6-6	12	TRBJ2-7
CSARERLEQFF	NA	TRBV20-1	11	TRBJ2-1
CASSIGASGGALETQYF	TRBD2	TRBV19	17	TRBJ2-5
CASSARDSGRYNEQFF	NA	TRBV6-1	16	TRBJ2-1
CASSQRGGLRNEQFF	TRBD2	TRBV3-1/TRBV3-2	15	TRBJ2-1
CASSLAAGPGELFF	NA	TRBV11-2	14	TRBJ2-2
CSGTSGRMVEQYF	TRBD2	TRBV29-1	13	TRBJ2-7
CASSQAGTGIEKLFF	TRBD1	TRBV3-1/TRBV3-2	15	TRBJ1-4
CASTLAGGPGETQYF	TRBD2	TRBV6-4	15	TRBJ2-5
CASGGQGRVTGELFF	TRBD1	TRBV9	15	TRBJ2-2
CASSARDRDTEAFF	TRBD1	TRBV9	14	TRBJ1-1
CASSYEQGTTNEKLFF	NA	TRBV5-5	16	TRBJ1-4
CASSPNGGVTAYEQYF	TRBD2	TRBV19	16	TRBJ2-7
CAISEDTEKLFF	NA	TRBV10-3	12	TRBJ1-4
CASSLSRQGRGTIYF	TRBD1	TRBV28	15	TRBJ1-3
CASSMGSPARNQPQHF	NA	TRBV19	16	TRBJ1-5